These 2 T cell receptor beta chains came from one sample sequenced in a study of blood T cell repertoires in COVID-19. This table comes from immunoSEQ multiplex PCR, and its TCRdb copy is limited to in-frame clones, with some not included. This table has under 250,000 clones, nearly 95% appearing once. Source material: peripheral blood. Source of these receptors: a man aged 25-45 years with COVID-19, enrolled during active disease.

The V call is TRBV19, the J call TRBJ1-2; D perhaps matches TRBD1 (6 bases). The germline CDR1 and CDR2 sequences are LNHDA and SQIVND (reference sequence). Trimming stripped 6 bases from V and 2 bases from J, with 19 bases between. The CDR3 has 16 amino acids. CDR3 nucleotide sequence: TGTGCCAGTAGGGACGTTGCACAGGGACGGAACTATGGCTACACCTTC. Translated: CASRDVAQGRNYGYTF.

This chain connects TRBV2 to TRBJ1-1; a possible D gene is TRBD1 (5 bases). This CDR3 is built from 15 residues. The germline V gene has CDR1 SNHLY and CDR2 FYNNEI. V dropped 0 bases and J dropped 1 base, with 9 bases sitting between them. The CDR3 loop is CASSEARTQNTEAFF. In DNA form, the CDR3 reads TGTGCCAGCAGTGAAGCGCGGACACAGAACACTGAAGCTTTCTTT.